This T cell receptor beta chain was identified in a study of OX40 agonist ivuxolimab in advanced cancers. Whole-study results and caveats: On average, CD8+ T cells showed a greater number of expanded clones than CD4+.

V shed 3 bases, J shed 9 bases, and the junction held 7 bases outside the gene matches. This CDR3 comprises 14 residues. CDR1 is SGHTA, CDR2 FQGNSA, per germline. Any history of autoimmune disease or systemic immunosuppression disqualified patients. For this clone: Its specificity is not known.

Method: immunoSEQ multiplex PCR; TCRdb's copy keeps in-frame clones and lacks some. The repertoire holds fewer than 65,000 clones, with 82% as singletons. The rearrangement links TRBV7-2 to TRBJ2-1, with TRBD1 matching 8 bases. The clonotype was recovered from an adult with an advanced solid tumor such as melanoma, head and neck, liver or kidney cancer. This material consisted of CD4+ or CD8+ T cells sorted from blood, taken in a trial of the OX40 agonist ivuxolimab. The CDR3, as DNA: TGTGCCAGCAGCTTTGACAGGGGACGTGGTGAGCAGTTCTTC. Encoded protein: CASSFDRGRGEQFF. Combining the CDR3 with reference TRBV7-2 and TRBJ2-1 gives the whole variable domain GAGVSQSPSNKVTEKGKDVELRCDPISGHTALYWYRQSLGQGLEFLIYFQGNSAPDKSGLPSDRFSAERTGGSVSTLTIQRTQQEDSAVYLCASSFDRGRGEQFFGPGTRLTVL.